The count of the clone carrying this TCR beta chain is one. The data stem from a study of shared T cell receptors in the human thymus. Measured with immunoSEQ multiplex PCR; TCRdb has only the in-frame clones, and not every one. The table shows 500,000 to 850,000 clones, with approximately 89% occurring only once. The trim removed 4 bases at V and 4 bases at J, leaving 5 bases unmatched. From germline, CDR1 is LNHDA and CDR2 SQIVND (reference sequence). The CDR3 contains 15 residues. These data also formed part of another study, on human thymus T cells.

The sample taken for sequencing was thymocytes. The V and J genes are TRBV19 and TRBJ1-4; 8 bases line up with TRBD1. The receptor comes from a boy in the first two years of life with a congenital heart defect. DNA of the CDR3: TGTGCCAGTAGTAGCCGGGACAGGATTAATGAAAAACTGTTTTTT. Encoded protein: CASSSRDRINEKLFF.